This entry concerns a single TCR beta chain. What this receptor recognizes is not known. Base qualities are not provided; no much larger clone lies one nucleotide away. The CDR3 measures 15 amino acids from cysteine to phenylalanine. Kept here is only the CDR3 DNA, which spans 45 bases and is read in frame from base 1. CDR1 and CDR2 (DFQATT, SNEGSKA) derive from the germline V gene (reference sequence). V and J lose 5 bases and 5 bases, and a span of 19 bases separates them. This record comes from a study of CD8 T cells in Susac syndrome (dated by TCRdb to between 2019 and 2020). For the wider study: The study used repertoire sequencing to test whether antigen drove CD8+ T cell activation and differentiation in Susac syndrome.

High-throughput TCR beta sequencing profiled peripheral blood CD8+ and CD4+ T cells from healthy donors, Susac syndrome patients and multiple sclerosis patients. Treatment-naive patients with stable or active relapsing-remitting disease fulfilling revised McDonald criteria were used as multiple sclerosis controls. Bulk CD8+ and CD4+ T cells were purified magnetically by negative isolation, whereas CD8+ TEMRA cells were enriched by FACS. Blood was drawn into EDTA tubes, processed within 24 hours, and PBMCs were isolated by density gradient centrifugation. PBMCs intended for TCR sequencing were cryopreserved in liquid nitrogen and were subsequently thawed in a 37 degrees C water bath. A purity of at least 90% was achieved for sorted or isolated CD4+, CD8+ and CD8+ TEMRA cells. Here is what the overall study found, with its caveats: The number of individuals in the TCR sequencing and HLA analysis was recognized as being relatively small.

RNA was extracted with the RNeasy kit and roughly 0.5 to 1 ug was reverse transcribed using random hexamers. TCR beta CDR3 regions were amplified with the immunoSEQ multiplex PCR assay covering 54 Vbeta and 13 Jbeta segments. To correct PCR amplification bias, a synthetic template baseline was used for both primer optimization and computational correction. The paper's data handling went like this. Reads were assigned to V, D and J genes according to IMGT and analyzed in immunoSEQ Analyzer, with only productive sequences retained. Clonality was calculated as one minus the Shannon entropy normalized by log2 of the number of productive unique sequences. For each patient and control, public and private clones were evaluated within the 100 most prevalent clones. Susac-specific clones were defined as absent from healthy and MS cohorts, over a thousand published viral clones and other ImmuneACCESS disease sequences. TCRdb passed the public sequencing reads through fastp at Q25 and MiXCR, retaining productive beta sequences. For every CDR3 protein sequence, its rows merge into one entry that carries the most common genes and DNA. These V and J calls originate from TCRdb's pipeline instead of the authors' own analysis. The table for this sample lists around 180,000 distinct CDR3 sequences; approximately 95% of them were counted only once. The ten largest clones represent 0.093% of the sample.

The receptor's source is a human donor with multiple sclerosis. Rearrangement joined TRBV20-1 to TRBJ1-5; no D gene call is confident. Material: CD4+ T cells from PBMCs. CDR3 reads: CSASLGQRSYQPQHF. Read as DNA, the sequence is TGCAGTGCTTCCCTCGGGCAGAGGAGTTATCAGCCCCAGCATTTT.